The T cell receptor (beta chain) under discussion was sequenced for a study of monozygotic twins with inflammatory bowel disease. The template-switching step introduced UMIs that carried a 6-nucleotide sample barcode. Two rounds of nested PCR, of 16 and 9 cycles, were run on TCRalpha and TCRbeta cDNA. TCRdb reprocessed the 5' RACE reads, with one entry per CDR3 protein and no DNA. The sample has over 200,000 distinct CDR3 sequences. The CDR3 sequence is 15 residues long. Germline assignment: CDR1 SEHNR and CDR2 FQNEAQ (reference sequence). The V and J genes are TRBV7-9 and TRBJ2-3; the TCRdb call, TRBD2, lacks DNA for checking. Sequenced material: blood. The clonotype was recovered from a human donor with ulcerative colitis or Crohn's disease, or a healthy co-twin of an affected twin (not recorded which). The CDR3 sequence is CASSPSGLAVDTQYF.